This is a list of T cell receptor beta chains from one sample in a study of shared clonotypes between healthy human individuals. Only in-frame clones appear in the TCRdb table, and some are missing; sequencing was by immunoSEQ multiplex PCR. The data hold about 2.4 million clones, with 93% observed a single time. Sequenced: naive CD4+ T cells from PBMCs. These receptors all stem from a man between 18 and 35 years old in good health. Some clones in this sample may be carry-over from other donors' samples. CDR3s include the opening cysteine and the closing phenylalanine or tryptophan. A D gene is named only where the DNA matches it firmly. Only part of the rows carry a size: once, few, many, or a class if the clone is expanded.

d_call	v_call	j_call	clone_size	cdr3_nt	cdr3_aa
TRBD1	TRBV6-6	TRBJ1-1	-	TGTGCCAGCAGGGATCCAGGGGGCACTGAAGCTTTCTTT	CASRDPGGTEAFF
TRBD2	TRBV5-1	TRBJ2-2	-	TGCGCCAGCAGCCCCCGGACTAGCGGGAGGGCCGGCGGGGAGCTGTTTTTT	CASSPRTSGRAGGELFF
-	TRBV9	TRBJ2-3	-	TGTGCCAGCAGCGTTTATGGTAGCGGAGATACGCAGTATTTT	CASSVYGSGDTQYF
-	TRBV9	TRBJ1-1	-	TGTGCCAGCAGCGTCGGAGGGAGGAACACTGAAGCTTTCTTT	CASSVGGRNTEAFF
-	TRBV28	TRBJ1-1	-	TGTGCCAGCAGAGGGACCATGAACACTGAAGCTTTCTTT	CASRGTMNTEAFF
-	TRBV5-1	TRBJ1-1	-	TGCGCCAGCAGCTTTACAGAGAACACTGAAGCTTTCTTT	CASSFTENTEAFF
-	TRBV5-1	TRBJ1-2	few	TGCGCCAGCAGCAGGACACACAGGGACGGCTACACCTTC	CASSRTHRDGYTF
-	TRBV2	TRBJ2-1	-	TGTGCCAGCAGTGAAGGGGTCAGCAACTTCTACAATGAGCAGTTCTTC	CASSEGVSNFYNEQFF
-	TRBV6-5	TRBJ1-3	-	TGTGCCAGCAGCTCTCCCTCCTCTGGAAACACCATATATTTT	CASSSPSSGNTIYF
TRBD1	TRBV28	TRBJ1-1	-	TGTGCCAGCAACGCTGGGACAGGGAGGACCTGGAACACTGAAGCTTTCTTT	CASNAGTGRTWNTEAFF
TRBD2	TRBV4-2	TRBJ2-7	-	TGTGCCAGCAGCCGGCGACTAGCGGATTTCGCCTACGAGCAGTACTTC	CASSRRLADFAYEQYF
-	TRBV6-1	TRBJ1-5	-	TGTGCCAGCAGTGAAAACTCAGGGGCTAACAATCAGCCCCAGCATTTT	CASSENSGANNQPQHF
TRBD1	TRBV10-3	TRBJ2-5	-	TGTGCCATCAGTGAGAGAGGGACAGGTAGAGAGACCCAGTACTTC	CAISERGTGRETQYF
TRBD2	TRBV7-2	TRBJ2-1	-	TGTGCCAGCAGCTTGCCCAGAGATGGACTAGCGACCTACAATGAGCAGTTCTTC	CASSLPRDGLATYNEQFF
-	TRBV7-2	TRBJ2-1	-	TGTGCCAGCAGGCTGGGGATGGGGGGATTTGGGAATGAGCAGTTCTTC	CASRLGMGGFGNEQFF
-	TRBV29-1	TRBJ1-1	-	TGCAGCGGTGGACAGCTTGAAGCTTTCTTT	CSGGQLEAFF
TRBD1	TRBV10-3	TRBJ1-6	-	TGTGCCAGCTACAGGGGGGCAAATTCACCCCTCCACTTT	CASYRGANSPLHF
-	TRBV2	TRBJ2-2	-	TGTGCCAGCAGTGCACTCCGTACCGGCCCCGGGGAGCTGTTTTTT	CASSALRTGPGELFF
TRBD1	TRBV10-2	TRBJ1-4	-	TGCGCCAGCTCCCCAGACAGGGGGAAACTGTTTTTT	CASSPDRGKLFF
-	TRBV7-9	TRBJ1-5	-	TGTGCCAGCAGCTCTGGGGGGGGTCATAGCAATCAGCCCCAGCATTTT	CASSSGGGHSNQPQHF
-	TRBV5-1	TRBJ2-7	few	TGCGCCAGCAGCTGGGGACTAGGGGGCGACGAGCAGTACTTC	CASSWGLGGDEQYF
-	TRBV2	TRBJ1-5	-	TGTGCCAGCAGTGGTCAAAGCGGCAATCAGCCCCAGCATTTT	CASSGQSGNQPQHF
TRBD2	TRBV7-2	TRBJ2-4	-	TGTGCCAGCAGCCGCCCCCGGGGGGGAGGGGGAAACATTCAGTACTTC	CASSRPRGGGGNIQYF
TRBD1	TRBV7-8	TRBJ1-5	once	TGTGCCAGCAGCTTAGCCTCCGGGACAGGGGTCTCCAATCAGCCCCAGCATTTT	CASSLASGTGVSNQPQHF
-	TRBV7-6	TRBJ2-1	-	TGTGCCAGCAGTTCTAGCTTCAATGAGCAGTTCTTC	CASSSSFNEQFF
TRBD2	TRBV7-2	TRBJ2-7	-	TGTGCCAGCAGCCAATCCGGGACTAGTTCTCACGAGCAGTACTTC	CASSQSGTSSHEQYF
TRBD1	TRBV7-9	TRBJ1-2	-	TGTGCCAGCAGCCCCCGCCAGACAGGGCCCTATGGCTACACCTTC	CASSPRQTGPYGYTF
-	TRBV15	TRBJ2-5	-	TGTGCCACCAGCAGACACGACAGGCAAGACGTTCGGGAGACCCAGTACTTC	CATSRHDRQDVRETQYF
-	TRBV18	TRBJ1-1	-	TGTGCCAGCTCACTCCGCCCTAGACAGGACACTGAAGCTTTCTTT	CASSLRPRQDTEAFF
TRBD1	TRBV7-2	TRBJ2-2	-	TGTGCCAGCAGCACATGGGGACAGGCGAACACCGGGGAGCTGTTTTTT	CASSTWGQANTGELFF
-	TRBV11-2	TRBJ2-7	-	TGTGCCAGCAGCTTCAACAGGGTCGGGGAGCAGTACTTC	CASSFNRVGEQYF
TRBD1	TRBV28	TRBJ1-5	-	TGTGCCAGCAGACGGACAGGGTTTCCCTCGGAGCCCCAGCATTTT	CASRRTGFPSEPQHF
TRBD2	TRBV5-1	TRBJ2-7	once	TGCGCCAGCAGCTTGGGGACTAGCTCGGGCGAGCAGTACTTC	CASSLGTSSGEQYF
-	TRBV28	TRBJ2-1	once	TGTGCCAGCAGTTCGCCAGGGTCCTGGAGCTCCTACAATGAGCAGTTCTTC	CASSSPGSWSSYNEQFF
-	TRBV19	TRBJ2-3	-	TGTGCCAGTGCATCGTTGTGGACGAGCACAGATACGCAGTATTTT	CASASLWTSTDTQYF
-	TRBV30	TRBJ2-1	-	TGTGCCTGGAGTGTACTCCATGAGCAGTTCTTC	CAWSVLHEQFF
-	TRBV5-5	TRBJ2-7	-	TGTGCCAGCAGCTTGTTCCCCAGCCGAGGATCCTACGAGCAGTACTTC	CASSLFPSRGSYEQYF
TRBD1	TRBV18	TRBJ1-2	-	TGTGCCAGCTCACCCCCGGGACAGGGTATCCTTGGCTACACCTTC	CASSPPGQGILGYTF
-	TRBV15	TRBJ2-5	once	TGTGCCACCAGCCGCGTTGGCGTGCAAGAGACCCAGTACTTC	CATSRVGVQETQYF
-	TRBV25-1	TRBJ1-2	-	TGTGCCAGCAGTGAACTGGGGGCTGGCTACACCTTC	CASSELGAGYTF
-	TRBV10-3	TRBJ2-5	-	TGTGCCACTACCCGCACGACGAGTTATGGTGAGACCCAGTACTTC	CATTRTTSYGETQYF
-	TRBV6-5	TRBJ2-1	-	TGTGCCAGCAGACCTCAGGGTCTGGGGCAAAGTGAGCAGTTCTTC	CASRPQGLGQSEQFF